A single sample gave rise to the 5 T cell receptor beta chains below, sequenced in a study of cytomegalovirus exposure and HLA in healthy donors. The primer mix had 60 Vbeta and 13 Jbeta primers. Profiling relied on immunoSEQ multiplex PCR, and the TCRdb table lists in-frame clones only, not all of them. The sample's table shows 140,000 to 150,000 clones. Sequencing used PBMCs. The origin of the receptors is a male donor in good health and CMV-seronegative.

V and J are TRBV9 and TRBJ2-3, with D maybe TRBD1 (6 bases). CDR3 length: 14 residues. From germline, CDR1 is SGDLS and CDR2 YYNGEE. V was trimmed by 3 bases and J by 6 bases, leaving 14 bases between them. CDR3 sequence reads: CASSGQGRVDTQYF. The CDR3 nucleotides are TGTGCCAGCAGCGGGCAGGGGCGGGTGGATACGCAGTATTTT. The full variable domain, with the rest looked up from reference TRBV9 and TRBJ2-3, is DSGVTQTPKHLITATGQRVTLRCSPRSGDLSVYWYQQSLDQGLQFLIQYYNGEERAKGNILERFSAQQFPDLHSELNLSSLELGDSALYFCASSGQGRVDTQYFGPGTRLTVL.

J is TRBJ1-6 and V is TRBV28, with 11 bases that match TRBD1. V was pared by 5 bases and J by 10 bases, with 10 bases of the junction left unmatched. Germline V gives CDR1 MDHEN, CDR2 SYDVKM. The CDR3 has 16 residues. CDR3 sequence reads: CASSPPGQGVYSPLHF. DNA for the CDR3: TGTGCCAGCAGTCCCCCGGGACAGGGGGTATACTCACCCCTCCACTTT.

The rearrangement joins TRBV19 to TRBJ1-2, with 10 bases identical to TRBD1. Germline V CDR1 and CDR2: LNHDA, SQIVND (reference sequence). The CDR3 runs 16 residues. The J segment lost 0 bases and the V segment lost 5 bases, leaving 6 bases of the junction unmatched. This CDR3 is CASSRTGGTANYGYTF. The CDR3, as DNA: TGTGCCAGTAGTCGGACAGGGGGAACAGCTAACTATGGCTACACCTTC.

The chain uses TRBV29-1 and TRBJ2-7, with 8 positions matching TRBD1. The junction had 9 bases not matched to a gene; V was cut back by 7 bases and J by 4 bases. CDR3 length equals 13 residues. Germline CDR1 SQVTM, CDR2 ANQGSEA. The CDR3 DNA sequence: TGCAGCGCCCAGACAGGGGCTGGTTACGAGCAGTACTTC. Translated, it gives CSAQTGAGYEQYF.

J is TRBJ1-2 and V is TRBV12-5; D remains unclear. Germline lookup yields CDR1 LGHNT and CDR2 FRNRAP. The germline V and J ends were trimmed by 7 bases and 1 base, with 13 bases remaining between them. The CDR3 sequence is 14 residues long. The CDR3 is CASALLTGNYGYTF. CDR3 in DNA: TGTGCTAGTGCCCTCCTGACGGGTAACTATGGCTACACCTTC.